The 29 T cell receptor beta chains below all came from one sample that was sequenced in a study of human T cells and chemical hapten exposure. Time point reported: patch test 1, 2 weeks after DPC sensitization. Sample treatment: therapeutic diphenylcyclopropenone sensitization with weekly scalp DPC. TCRdb reprocessed the RACE reads via MiXCR and lists one record per CDR3 protein. The sample has 150,000 to 200,000 distinct CDR3 sequences; about 14% are singletons. The material sequenced was whole blood, taken in connection with sensitization to the hapten diphenylcyclopropenone (DPC). The origin of the receptors is a woman in her twenties or thirties with alopecia areata. Some clones in this sample may be carry-over from other donors' samples.

This clonotype was detected only a few times. The V and J genes are TRBV30 and TRBJ2-7; 7 positions match TRBD1. The CDR3 has 12 residues. The V and J ends lost 3 bases and 3 bases, in that order; junction bases with no gene match: 2. Germline CDR1 is GTSNPN and CDR2 is SVGIG (reference sequence). The CDR3 coding sequence is TGTGCCTGGAGCGACAGGGTCTACGAGCAGTACTTC. This translates into CAWSDRVYEQYF.

V usage is TRBV6-5 and J usage is TRBJ2-3, with TRBD2 identical over 14 bases. Germline CDR1 is MNHEY and CDR2 is SVGAGI. Trimming at V came to 0 bases and at J to 0 bases, leaving 8 bases not matched to a gene. The CDR3 covers 20 residues. For the CDR3, the DNA is TGTGCCAGCAGTTACTCTGGGACTAGCGGGGGCCCGACGAGCACAGATACGCAGTATTTT. It specifies CASSYSGTSGGPTSTDTQYF.

This clonotype was found a few times. The chain recombines TRBV29-1 with TRBJ1-2, with D tentatively TRBD1 (6 bases). The V end lost 7 bases, the J end lost 6 bases, and 21 bases lay between the germline ends. From germline, CDR1 is SQVTM and CDR2 ANQGSEA. CDR3 size: 14 residues. The CDR3 spells CSADWGGEGDGYTF. The CDR3 coding sequence is TGCAGCGCCGATTGGGGGGGCGAAGGGGATGGCTACACCTTC.

The rearrangement uses TRBV7-2 and TRBJ1-3; the D is unclear. V was shortened by 5 bases and J by 0 bases, with 8 bases between the two germline ends. The CDR3 covers 14 residues. CDR1 is SGHTA, CDR2 FQGNSA, per germline. The CDR3 bases are TGTGCCAGCAGCCCCCTGTCCTCTGGAAACACCATATATTTT. Translated, it gives CASSPLSSGNTIYF.

This clonotype has just a few counts. This chain uses TRBV5-1 with TRBJ1-1; D call uncertain. Germline values: CDR1 SGHRS, CDR2 YFSETQ. This CDR3 is 15 amino acids long. V lost 2 bases to trimming and J lost 1 base, with 12 bases between them. The CDR3 here is CASSFSGEQNTEAFF. The DNA of the CDR3 is TGCGCCAGCAGCTTTAGTGGGGAACAGAACACTGAAGCTTTCTTT.

Only a few counts were recorded for this clonotype. The chain uses TRBV19 and TRBJ1-5; TRBD1 agrees at 7 bases. The V gene's germline CDR1 is LNHDA and CDR2 SQIVND (reference sequence). This CDR3 has 14 amino acids. Trimming cost V 4 bases and J 4 bases; bases outside gene matches: 4. The CDR3 DNA sequence: TGTGCCAGTAGTACGGGACAGTCTAATCAGCCCCAGCATTTT. Translating gives CASSTGQSNQPQHF.

The chain employs TRBV19 and TRBJ2-5, with TRBD2 as a possible D gene (6 bases). Germline V gene sequence: CDR1 LNHDA, CDR2 SQIVND (reference sequence). The CDR3 has 14 amino acids. V lost 6 bases and J 3 bases, leaving 14 bases between the germline ends. The CDR3 DNA reads TGTGCCAGTAGCCCCCACCGCGGGGAAGAGACCCAGTACTTC. It encodes CASSPHRGEETQYF.

The V and J genes are TRBV5-1 and TRBJ2-2; perhaps D is TRBD1 or TRBD2 (5 bases each). There are 14 residues in the CDR3. Germline assignment: CDR1 SGHRS and CDR2 YFSETQ. Trimming left V 2 bases short and J 7 bases short, with 12 bases between. The CDR3 nucleotides read TGCGCCAGCAGCTTAGGACGGGGCGGCGGGGAGCTGTTTTTT. Translation gives CASSLGRGGGELFF.

This clonotype occurred many times. The chain recombines TRBV28 with TRBJ2-1; D possibly corresponds to TRBD2 (5 bases). Trimming pared 2 bases from V and 3 bases from J, leaving 11 bases between. The V gene's germline CDR1 is MDHEN and CDR2 SYDVKM. The CDR3 runs to 15 residues. CDR3 nucleotides: TGTGCCAGCAGTTTAGAAACGGGGAACTACAATGAGCAGTTCTTC. It encodes CASSLETGNYNEQFF.

This clonotype was seen only a few times. This sequence joins TRBV20-1 and TRBJ2-7, with 10 nucleotides matching TRBD1. This CDR3 has 14 residues. Losses at the gene ends were 6 bases for V and 0 bases for J; bases not matched to a gene: 5. CDR1 DFQATT and CDR2 SNEGSKA come from the germline V gene (reference sequence). CDR3 sequence: CSAAGQGGSYEQYF. CDR3 in DNA: TGCAGTGCCGCCGGACAGGGGGGCTCCTACGAGCAGTACTTC.

The sample holds a few counts of this clonotype. This chain links TRBV29-1 with TRBJ1-1; 7 bases line up with TRBD1. The germline V gene encodes CDR1 SQVTM and CDR2 ANQGSEA. The V gene end was trimmed by 7 bases and the J gene end by 0 bases; junction bases not matched to a gene: 11. The length of the CDR3 is 15 residues. The CDR3 sequence is CSAETGTNLNTEAFF. CDR3 bases: TGCAGCGCTGAGACAGGGACCAATTTGAACACTGAAGCTTTCTTT. Full variable domain (missing parts from reference TRBV29-1 and TRBJ1-1): SAVISQKPSRDICQRGTSLTIQCQVDSQVTMMFWYRQQPGQSLTLIATANQGSEATYESGFVIDKFPISRPNLTFSTLTVSNMSPEDSSIYLCSAETGTNLNTEAFFGQGTRLTVV.

This clonotype was detected many times. The chain joins TRBV28 to TRBJ2-7; TRBD1 matches 7 bases. The CDR3 extends over 15 amino acids. Per germline, CDR1 MDHEN and CDR2 SYDVKM. Trimming removed 7 bases from V and 2 bases from J; junction bases left unmatched: 11. Written as DNA, the CDR3 is TGTGCCAGCATTTCAGGGGGACCGACGACCTACGAGCAGTACTTC. Protein: CASISGGPTTYEQYF.

This clonotype turned up a few times. V is TRBV12-3 or TRBV12-4 and J is TRBJ2-2; D is perhaps TRBD2 (6 bases). Trimming took 6 bases from V and 2 from J, leaving 16 bases between them. The CDR3 sequence is 16 residues long. The CDR3 region has the DNA TGTGCCAGCAGCATCCTCGGGAGTATCAACACCGGGGAGCTGTTTTTT. Amino acid sequence: CASSILGSINTGELFF.

In this sample, this clonotype turned up a few times. The chain links TRBV4-3 to TRBJ2-1; D might be TRBD2 (6 bases). The CDR3 loop spans 12 amino acids. Per germline, CDR1 LGHNA and CDR2 YSLEER. Trimming took 10 bases from V and 5 from J, leaving 12 bases between them. The CDR3 protein is CATGTFNNEQFF. CDR3 coding DNA: TGCGCCACGGGGACTTTCAACAATGAGCAGTTCTTC.

This chain joins TRBV27 and TRBJ2-1; unclear D gene. Germline V CDR1 and CDR2: MNHEY, SMNVEV (reference sequence). The CDR3 is made up of 15 amino acids. The V and J ends lost 3 bases and 0 bases respectively, with 9 bases between them. DNA of the CDR3: TGTGCCAGCAGTTTGGACCTAAGCTCCTACAATGAGCAGTTCTTC. It specifies CASSLDLSSYNEQFF.

In this sample, this clonotype turned up many times. The V and J genes are TRBV6-2 or TRBV6-3 and TRBJ1-5; D remains ambiguous. Germline-derived CDR1 and CDR2 are MNHEY and SVGEGT. Trimming took off 7 bases at V and 1 base at J, with 5 bases between the two ends. This CDR3 is built from 12 residues. DNA for the CDR3: TGTGCCAGCAAAGAGAGCAATCAGCCCCAGCATTTT. It translates to CASKESNQPQHF.

V is TRBV4-1 and J is TRBJ1-1, with D tentatively TRBD1 (6 bases). Looked up from germline, CDR1 is MGHRA and CDR2 is YSYEKL. Trimming took off 0 bases at V and 0 bases at J, with 20 bases between the two ends. The CDR3 has 19 amino acids. CDR3 sequence: CASSQDLNRVVPLNTEAFF. CDR3 bases: TGCGCCAGCAGCCAAGATTTAAACAGGGTAGTTCCCTTGAACACTGAAGCTTTCTTT.

The chain has TRBV9 and TRBJ2-2; either TRBD1 or TRBD2 may supply D (5 bases each). CDR1 is SGDLS, CDR2 YYNGEE, per germline. The length of the CDR3 is 16 residues. The V and J ends lost 1 base and 0 bases respectively, with 10 bases between them. The CDR3 DNA follows: TGTGCCAGCAGCGTACAAATGGGACCGAACACCGGGGAGCTGTTTTTT. Translation: CASSVQMGPNTGELFF.

The chain uses TRBV2 and TRBJ1-1, with unresolved D. V was clipped by 2 bases and J by 4 bases, with 8 bases between them. Per germline, CDR1 SNHLY and CDR2 FYNNEI. The CDR3 is 13 residues long. The CDR3 DNA follows: TGTGCCAGCAGTGAAATGACTACCACTGAAGCTTTCTTT. Translated, it gives CASSEMTTTEAFF.

This clonotype was seen many times. The chain employs TRBV5-1 and TRBJ2-3; D is unclear. CDR1 and CDR2 (germline): SGHRS, YFSETQ. The V gene lost 1 base and the J gene lost 1 base, with 10 bases spanning the gap. This CDR3 is 15 amino acids long. CDR3 nucleotide sequence: TGCGCCAGCAGCTTGTCAGGCCCCCGCACAGATACGCAGTATTTT. Its translation is CASSLSGPRTDTQYF. Full variable domain (remainder filled in from reference TRBV5-1 and TRBJ2-3): KAGVTQTPRYLIKTRGQQVTLSCSPISGHRSVSWYQQTPGQGLQFLFEYFSETQRNKGNFPGRFSGRQFSNSRSEMNVSTLELGDSALYLCASSLSGPRTDTQYFGPGTRLTVL.

This chain joins TRBV20-1 and TRBJ1-5, with D possibly being TRBD1 (5 bases). This CDR3 is 12 amino acids long. Per germline, CDR1 DFQATT and CDR2 SNEGSKA (reference sequence). V was shortened by 3 bases and J by 6 bases, with 9 bases between the two germline ends. The CDR3 reads CSASLGAQPQHF. CDR3 sequence (DNA): TGCAGTGCTAGTCTAGGGGCTCAGCCCCAGCATTTT.

This clonotype was seen at least ten times. The chain has TRBV28 and TRBJ2-7, with unresolved D. The CDR3 sequence is 12 residues long. Germline V gene data show CDR1 as MDHEN and CDR2 as SYDVKM. V lost 2 bases to trimming and J lost 6 bases, with 8 bases between them. CDR3 residues: CASSLIRFEQYF. The CDR3 DNA reads as TGTGCCAGCAGTTTAATCAGATTCGAGCAGTACTTC.

This clonotype was counted only a few times. V usage is TRBV29-1 and J usage is TRBJ2-1; the match to TRBD1 covers 10 bases. CDR3 length: 13 amino acids. The germline gives CDR1 SQVTM, CDR2 ANQGSEA. V lost 3 bases to trimming and J lost 8 bases; unmatched junction nucleotides: 4. In DNA, the CDR3 is TGCAGCGTTGAGGGACAGGGGAAGTATGAGCAGTTCTTC. Translation gives CSVEGQGKYEQFF.

The sample holds a few counts of this clonotype. The rearrangement uses TRBV12-3 or TRBV12-4 and TRBJ1-2; no reliable D call. The CDR3 is made up of 12 amino acids. The V and J ends lost 0 bases and 8 bases respectively, with 7 bases between them. The chain's CDR3 is CASSLAVEGYTF. CDR3 DNA: TGTGCCAGCAGTTTAGCGGTCGAAGGCTACACCTTC.

In this sample, this clonotype turned up a few times. The chain combines TRBV2 with TRBJ2-7, with D unresolved. This CDR3 comprises 13 residues. CDR1 SNHLY and CDR2 FYNNEI come from the germline V gene. The V and J ends lost 2 bases and 6 bases respectively, with 11 bases between them. CDR3 coding DNA: TGTGCCAGCAGTGAATTCAGGCGGAGCGAGCAGTACTTC. It yields the protein CASSEFRRSEQYF.

The chain carries TRBV12-3 or TRBV12-4 and TRBJ2-2; TRBD1 aligns across 7 bases. The CDR3 has 16 residues. Trimming took 6 bases from V and 1 from J; bases not matched to a gene: 8. CDR3 DNA: TGTGCCAGCAGGGAAAGGACAGGAGGGAACACCGGGGAGCTGTTTTTT. Residues: CASRERTGGNTGELFF.

The table lists this clonotype with many counts. This sequence joins TRBV12-3 or TRBV12-4 and TRBJ2-7, with D unresolved. The CDR3 spans 13 residues. V shed 6 bases and J shed 4 bases, with 13 bases lying between them. The CDR3, as DNA: TGTGCCAGCAGGCCCCGAGATGGTTACGAGCAGTACTTC. Translating gives CASRPRDGYEQYF.

This clonotype was seen at least ten times. The chain is built from TRBV5-8 and TRBJ1-6; D gene uncertain. Germline assignment: CDR1 SGHTS and CDR2 YDEGEE. The CDR3 extends over 14 amino acids. Deletions cut 2 bases from V and 9 bases from J, with 12 bases between. CDR3 nucleotides: TGTGCCAGCAGCTTTTACCAGCGAGTTTCACCCCTCCACTTT. It specifies CASSFYQRVSPLHF.

This clonotype was found many times. Germline is not matched at one junction end, which may reflect a read error. The V and J genes are TRBV18 and TRBJ2-7; unclear D gene. CDR3 size: 12 residues. Germline V CDR1 and CDR2: KGHSH, LQKENI. The CDR3 nucleotides read TGTGCCAGCTCATCATTAGACACCCCTGGGAACTTC. It yields the protein CASSSLDTPGNF.